This T cell receptor (beta chain) was profiled in a study of cytomegalovirus exposure and HLA in healthy donors. CDR1 is WNHNN and CDR2 is SYGVQD in the germline V gene (reference sequence). V was clipped by 0 bases and J by 3 bases, with 15 bases between them. The CDR3 contains 16 residues. A note on this clone: The target antigen is unknown. The same CDR3 arises from other DNA sequences in this sample as well.

Notes on the study in general: The study labeled 164 TCR beta chains cytomegalovirus-associated.

The PCR used 60 Vbeta and 13 Jbeta primers. Only in-frame clones appear in the TCRdb table, and some are missing; sequencing was by immunoSEQ multiplex PCR. Here the sample spans around 190,000 clones, 84% being singletons. The V and J genes are TRBV10-1 and TRBJ2-7; the D gene is possibly TRBD1 (7 bases). This clonotype was obtained from a girl aged 2 to 10 in good health and CMV-seropositive. The specimen was PBMCs. The CDR3 region is CASSESSAGGFYEQYF. CDR3 DNA sequence: TGCGCCAGCAGTGAGTCGTCGGCAGGGGGGTTCTACGAGCAGTACTTC.